This TCR beta chain was captured in a study of T-cell reconstitution after alpha-beta-depleted transplantation in children. The TCRbeta library was prepared with unique molecular identifiers. From the PCR reads, TCRdb called clonotypes with MiXCR, one entry per CDR3 protein. The data contain approximately 200,000 distinct CDR3 sequences, approximately 15% of them singletons. At least ten counts were recorded for this clonotype. This specimen consisted of PBMCs from the stem cell graft donor, obtained from the stem cell graft. The TCR sequence derives from a human donor who donated a stem cell graft to a child with acute lymphoblastic leukemia.

CDR3 DNA: TGCGCCAGCAGCCTCAACGGACAGCCAAATGAAAAACTGTTTTTT. Translation: CASSLNGQPNEKLFF. This chain connects TRBV5-1 to TRBJ1-4, with a weak D call TRBD1 (6 bases). This CDR3 region has 15 residues. V lost 4 bases to trimming and J lost 5 bases, with 15 bases between them. Germline assignment: CDR1 SGHRS and CDR2 YFSETQ.